Following are 28 T cell receptor beta chains from one sample sequenced in a study of response to subunit inactivated influenza vaccine. TCRdb redid the calling of the RT-PCR reads with MiXCR, one entry per CDR3 protein. In the table there are approximately 530,000 distinct CDR3 sequences, approximately 13% of which are singletons. Sample: PBMCs from blood, taken about 6 weeks after vaccination. The origin of the receptors is a man aged 50-60 years who received an inactivated influenza vaccine.

This clonotype was counted a few times. V is TRBV4-1 and J is TRBJ2-1, with 11 bases fitting TRBD1. The J segment lost 1 base and the V segment lost 2 bases, leaving 7 bases of the junction unmatched. Germline CDR1 MGHRA, CDR2 YSYEKL. The CDR3 runs to 18 residues. CDR3 residues: CASSQSDRGLVSYNEQFF. The CDR3 DNA follows: TGCGCCAGCAGCCAATCGGACAGGGGGCTGGTTTCCTACAATGAGCAGTTCTTC.

The genes are TRBV15 and TRBJ1-2; the D is unclear. Trimming removed 5 bases at V and 8 bases at J, with 15 bases between. The germline gives CDR1 LNHNV, CDR2 YYDKDF (reference sequence). The CDR3 is 13 residues long. CDR3 DNA sequence: TGTGCCACCAGCTCGGACCGACTTGCGGGCTACACCTTC. Encoded protein: CATSSDRLAGYTF.

CDR3 residues: CASSTLAGLIQETQYF. DNA for the CDR3: TGTGCCAGCTCGACGCTAGCGGGGCTAATCCAAGAGACCCAGTACTTC. The genes are TRBV18 and TRBJ2-5, with 9 bases that match TRBD2. V lost 6 bases and J lost 1; bases outside the gene matches: 9. CDR3 length: 16 amino acids. Germline assignment: CDR1 KGHSH and CDR2 LQKENI.

The chain has TRBV10-3 and TRBJ2-7; 9 bases match TRBD1. The germline CDR1 and CDR2 sequences are ENHRY and SYGVKD. Trimming removed 5 bases from V and 4 bases from J; junction bases left unmatched: 3. The CDR3 sequence is 13 residues long. Here the CDR3 reads CAISSGQGYEQYF. Here the CDR3 DNA reads TGTGCCATCAGTTCAGGACAGGGGTACGAGCAGTACTTC.

This clonotype showed up just a few times. This chain links TRBV20-1 with TRBJ1-2; D may be TRBD1 (6 bases). V lost 1 base, J lost 2 bases, and 11 bases lay in between. The CDR3 covers 14 residues. The V gene's germline CDR1 is DFQATT and CDR2 SNEGSKA (reference sequence). DNA for the CDR3: TGCAGTGCTAGAGGACAGGAGCCCAACTATGGCTACACCTTC. It translates to CSARGQEPNYGYTF.

V and J are TRBV12-3 or TRBV12-4 and TRBJ1-2; no firm D call. V dropped 6 bases and J dropped 8 bases, with 13 bases sitting between them. The CDR3 runs 12 residues. This CDR3 reads CASSPGIPGYTF. The CDR3 nucleotides are TGTGCCAGCAGCCCAGGAATTCCGGGCTACACCTTC.

This clonotype was found a few times. The chain has TRBV20-1 and TRBJ1-5; D call uncertain. Per the germline V gene, CDR1 is DFQATT and CDR2 is SNEGSKA (reference sequence). Trimming shortened V by 3 bases and J by 7 bases, and 25 bases separated the two germline ends. The CDR3 extends over 17 amino acids. This CDR3 is CSASRKSTGQRVQPQHF. The CDR3 bases are TGCAGTGCTAGTCGTAAGTCCACCGGTCAGAGGGTACAGCCCCAGCATTTT.

This chain uses TRBV20-1 with TRBJ2-1, with 7 bases fitting TRBD2. This CDR3 has 13 residues. Germline CDR1 reads DFQATT; CDR2 reads SNEGSKA (reference sequence). DNA for the CDR3: TGCACACCCTGGGGGGGGGGCTACAATGAGCAGTTCTTC. As protein: CTPWGGGYNEQFF.

This clonotype was observed at least ten times. A read error may produce the germline difference seen at one junction end. The chain uses TRBV5-1 and TRBJ2-7; D unresolved. Germline CDR1 is SGHRS and CDR2 is YFSETQ. This CDR3 spans 12 amino acids. The CDR3 nucleotides read TGTGCCAGCAGTTCAGCTGGGTACGAGCAGTACTTC. Translating it yields CASSSAGYEQYF.

This clonotype was detected a few times. The rearrangement uses TRBV19 and TRBJ1-5; D is perhaps TRBD1 (5 bases). Trimming removed 3 bases at V and 4 bases at J, with 7 bases between. CDR3 length: 13 amino acids. Germline CDR1 and CDR2: LNHDA and SQIVND (reference sequence). Written as DNA, the CDR3 is TGTGCCAGTAGTATGGAGGGGAATCAGCCCCAGCATTTT. As protein: CASSMEGNQPQHF.

V is TRBV6-1 and J is TRBJ2-7, with a possible D match to TRBD2 (6 bases). V was cut by 7 bases and J by 1 base, with 17 bases left in between. CDR3 size: 15 residues. Germline V lookup: CDR1 MNHNS, CDR2 SASEGT. For the CDR3, the DNA is TGTGCCAGCATAATCCTCCCGGGAGATTCCTACGAGCAGTACTTC. As protein: CASIILPGDSYEQYF.

The chain joins TRBV7-2 to TRBJ2-1, with a weak D call TRBD2 (6 bases). The V gene's germline CDR1 is SGHTA and CDR2 FQGNSA. This CDR3 contains 14 residues. V gave up 1 base and J gave up 8 bases, with 12 bases separating them. The CDR3 DNA is TGTGCCAGCAGCTTAGGTCTAGCGACCGATGAGCAGTTCTTC. Its protein is CASSLGLATDEQFF.

This clonotype appeared a few times. J is TRBJ2-7 and V is TRBV5-5; 8 bases match TRBD1. The CDR3 spans 15 residues. Losses at the gene ends were 0 bases for V and 4 bases for J; bases not matched to a gene: 6. Germline V gene data show CDR1 as SGHKS and CDR2 as YYEKEE (reference sequence). The CDR3 protein is CASSLEVQGVYEQYF. DNA of the CDR3: TGTGCCAGCAGCTTGGAGGTACAGGGGGTATACGAGCAGTACTTC.

This rearrangement joins TRBV18 to TRBJ2-1; D gene ambiguous. Germline CDR1 and CDR2: KGHSH and LQKENI. This CDR3 spans 14 amino acids. Deletions cut 5 bases from V and 4 bases from J, with 12 bases between. CDR3 residues: CASSSWGWYNEQFF. In DNA, the CDR3 is TGTGCCAGCTCAAGCTGGGGTTGGTACAATGAGCAGTTCTTC.

V is TRBV4-1 and J is TRBJ1-1, with unresolved D. Germline loops: CDR1 MGHRA, CDR2 YSYEKL. The germline V and J ends were trimmed by 4 bases and 4 bases, with 16 bases remaining between them. The CDR3 spans 15 residues. Here the CDR3 DNA reads TGCGCCAGCAGCCGCCCTGGATCCATAGGCACTGAAGCTTTCTTT. Its protein is CASSRPGSIGTEAFF.

J is TRBJ2-5 and V is TRBV27, with a tentative D call TRBD1 (5 bases). The CDR3 consists of 13 residues. Trimming left V 5 bases short and J 2 bases short, with 9 bases between. CDR1 and CDR2 (germline): MNHEY, SMNVEV (reference sequence). DNA for the CDR3: TGTGCCAGCAGTACCAGGGTGCAAGAGACCCAGTACTTC. Protein product: CASSTRVQETQYF.

This clonotype was observed at least ten times. This chain links TRBV7-9 with TRBJ2-7; either TRBD1 or TRBD2 may supply D (5 bases each). Trimming left V 5 bases short and J 5 bases short, with 16 bases between. Germline CDR1 and CDR2: SEHNR and FQNEAQ (reference sequence). The CDR3 sequence is 14 residues long. In DNA form, the CDR3 reads TGTGCCAGCAGCCCGGGGCGGTCCGGGAACGAGCAGTACTTC. Translating it yields CASSPGRSGNEQYF. Full variable domain (rest looked up from reference TRBV7-9 and TRBJ2-7): DTGVSQNPRHKITKRGQNVTFRCDPISEHNRLYWYRQTLGQGPEFLTYFQNEAQLEKSRLLSDRFSAERPKGSFSTLEIQRTEQGDSAMYLCASSPGRSGNEQYFGPGTRLTVT.

This clonotype was recorded a few times. The rearrangement uses TRBV2 and TRBJ1-1, with D perhaps TRBD1 (5 bases). The V and J ends lost 5 bases and 6 bases respectively, with 10 bases between them. The CDR3 is made up of 12 amino acids. From germline, CDR1 is SNHLY and CDR2 FYNNEI. CDR3 protein: CASSQGRAEAFF. In DNA, the CDR3 is TGTGCCAGCAGTCAGGGAAGGGCTGAAGCTTTCTTT.

The CDR3 nucleotides are TGTGCCAGCAGCTCAAAGTGGGGCAGCGGCGGGAGCACTGAAGCTTTCTTT. It yields the protein CASSSKWGSGGSTEAFF. The V call is TRBV7-9, the J call TRBJ1-1, with a tentative D call TRBD1 (5 bases). The V and J ends lost 4 bases and 4 bases respectively, with 22 bases between them. The CDR3 sequence is 17 residues long. Looked up from germline, CDR1 is SEHNR and CDR2 is FQNEAQ (reference sequence). Full variable domain (outside the CDR3, taken from reference TRBV7-9 and TRBJ1-1): DTGVSQNPRHKITKRGQNVTFRCDPISEHNRLYWYRQTLGQGPEFLTYFQNEAQLEKSRLLSDRFSAERPKGSFSTLEIQRTEQGDSAMYLCASSSKWGSGGSTEAFFGQGTRLTVV.

This clonotype was found a few times. For the CDR3, the DNA is TGCGCCAGCAGCCAAGATCTTGGATCGGGTTGGCAAGAGACCCAGTACTTC. Encoded protein: CASSQDLGSGWQETQYF. This chain links TRBV4-3 with TRBJ2-5; no reliable D call. From germline, CDR1 is LGHNA and CDR2 YSLEER. This CDR3 contains 17 residues. V lost 0 bases and J 2 bases, leaving 16 bases between the germline ends.

This sequence joins TRBV28 and TRBJ1-1; D remains unclear. CDR1 MDHEN and CDR2 SYDVKM come from the germline V gene. V lost 3 bases to trimming and J lost 3 bases, with 11 bases between them. This CDR3 has 14 residues. The CDR3 protein is CASSFGYWDTEAFF. The CDR3 nucleotides are TGTGCCAGCAGTTTCGGCTATTGGGACACTGAAGCTTTCTTT. Looking up the rest from reference TRBV28 and TRBJ1-1 gives the full variable domain: DVKVTQSSRYLVKRTGEKVFLECVQDMDHENMFWYRQDPGLGLRLIYFSYDVKMKEKGDIPEGYSVSREKKERFSLILESASTNQTSMYLCASSFGYWDTEAFFGQGTRLTVV.

This clonotype was counted between two and nine times. The chain combines TRBV10-1 with TRBJ2-1; 13 nucleotides align to TRBD2. Trimming cost V 4 bases and J 8 bases; bases outside gene matches: 8. Looked up from germline, CDR1 is WNHNN and CDR2 is SYGVQD (reference sequence). This CDR3 spans 16 amino acids. The CDR3 loop reads CASSGTSGGMVDEQFF. Here the CDR3 DNA reads TGCGCCAGCAGTGGGACTAGCGGGGGCATGGTCGATGAGCAGTTCTTC.

The rearrangement links TRBV4-2 to TRBJ2-7, with 8 bases lining up with TRBD1. Per the germline V gene, CDR1 is LGHNA and CDR2 is YNFKEQ. The CDR3 loop spans 15 amino acids. V was pared by 0 bases and J by 5 bases, with 6 bases of the junction left unmatched. The CDR3 bases are TGTGCCAGCAGCCAAGATCTCGGGACAGGCAACGAGCAGTACTTC. Protein: CASSQDLGTGNEQYF.

This clonotype has more than one count but fewer than ten. The rearrangement uses TRBV4-1 and TRBJ2-3; possibly TRBD2 for D (5 bases). The CDR3 has 16 residues. The V and J ends lost 0 bases and 4 bases respectively, with 14 bases between them. Germline assignment: CDR1 MGHRA and CDR2 YSYEKL. The CDR3 region is CASSQEVDLRADTQYF. As DNA, the CDR3 is TGCGCCAGCAGCCAAGAGGTGGACCTGCGGGCAGATACGCAGTATTTT.

The sample holds a few counts of this clonotype. Here the CDR3 reads CSARRDPGSEKLFF. The CDR3 DNA sequence: TGCAGTGCTCGACGGGATCCGGGGTCCGAAAAACTGTTTTTT. This rearrangement joins TRBV20-1 to TRBJ1-4; D not certain. The germline gives CDR1 DFQATT, CDR2 SNEGSKA (reference sequence). There are 14 residues in the CDR3. V lost 5 bases, J lost 8 bases, and 18 bases lay in between.

The chain uses TRBV4-1 and TRBJ2-7; 8 bases fit TRBD1. Germline CDR1 and CDR2: MGHRA and YSYEKL. This CDR3 is built from 16 residues. J lost 3 bases, V lost 2 bases, and 9 bases had no gene match. CDR3 coding DNA: TGCGCCAGCAGCCAAATTGGCCGGGACAGGTACTACGAGCAGTACTTC. This gives the protein CASSQIGRDRYYEQYF.

The chain is built from TRBV29-1 and TRBJ2-3; TRBD2 matches 7 bases. This CDR3 contains 14 residues. Germline CDR1 SQVTM, CDR2 ANQGSEA. V was clipped by 6 bases and J by 7 bases; unmatched bases: 13. The CDR3 DNA reads TGCAGCGTCGAGCGGGACCCAAGTCCCTATACGCAGTATTTT. It yields the protein CSVERDPSPYTQYF.

V gene TRBV6-5 combines with J gene TRBJ2-2, with D perhaps being TRBD1 or TRBD2 (6 bases each). Germline V gene lookup returns CDR1 MNHEY and CDR2 SVGAGI. The V and J ends lost 5 bases and 5 bases respectively, with 18 bases between them. This CDR3 has 16 residues. CDR3 amino acids: CASSHALRGRTGELFF. Here the CDR3 DNA reads TGTGCCAGCAGTCACGCCTTGAGGGGGAGGACCGGGGAGCTGTTTTTT.